A single sample gave rise to the 26 T cell receptor beta chains below, sequenced in a study of T-cell reconstitution after alpha-beta-depleted transplantation in children. Unique molecular identifiers were used in preparing the TCRbeta library. TCRdb called the PCR reads again in MiXCR, with one record for every CDR3 protein. The table includes 90,000 to 130,000 distinct CDR3 sequences, around a tenth detected once. The sequenced sample was PBMCs from the stem cell graft donor, obtained from the stem cell graft. The receptors were gathered from a human donor who donated a stem cell graft to a child with acute lymphoblastic leukemia.

This clonotype occurred many times. This rearrangement joins TRBV7-6 to TRBJ2-3, with a possible D match to TRBD1 (6 bases). The V end was cut by 4 bases, the J end by 4 bases, with 15 bases between. This CDR3 spans 15 amino acids. Germline V gene data show CDR1 as SGHVS and CDR2 as FNYEAQ. DNA for the CDR3: TGTGCCAGCAGCTCCCCCCTGGGGGCGGCAGATACGCAGTATTTT. Protein sequence: CASSSPLGAADTQYF.

This clonotype was recorded at least ten times. The CDR3: CASSFVGQGAGGYTF. The CDR3 nucleotides read TGTGCCAGCAGTTTCGTCGGACAGGGGGCAGGCGGCTACACCTTC. The gene calls are TRBV12-3 or TRBV12-4 and TRBJ1-2; 11 positions match TRBD1. The junction had 8 bases not matched to a gene; V was cut back by 3 bases and J by 8 bases. This CDR3 spans 15 amino acids.

This clonotype showed up many times. The chain carries TRBV7-9 and TRBJ1-5, with TRBD1 matching 8 bases. Germline V CDR1 and CDR2: SEHNR, FQNEAQ (reference sequence). The V segment lost 5 bases and the J segment 4 bases; nucleotides outside the gene matches: 7. CDR3 length: 15 amino acids. The CDR3 loop reads CASSDYRGGNQPQHF. Here the CDR3 DNA reads TGTGCCAGCAGCGATTACAGGGGGGGGAATCAGCCCCAGCATTTT.

This clonotype was found many times. The V gene is TRBV12-3 or TRBV12-4, the J gene TRBJ1-4, with TRBD1 matching over 8 bases. Losses at the gene ends were 5 bases for V and 8 bases for J; bases not matched to a gene: 7. The CDR3 contains 14 residues. CDR3 loop: CASSRTGHDEKLFF. CDR3 nucleotides: TGTGCCAGCAGTCGGACAGGGCACGACGAAAAACTGTTTTTT.

The sample holds many counts of this clonotype. The chain couples TRBV27 to TRBJ1-6; 8 bases are a match to TRBD1. V lost 4 bases and J lost 7; bases outside the gene matches: 3. The length of the CDR3 is 14 residues. Germline values: CDR1 MNHEY, CDR2 SMNVEV (reference sequence). CDR3 sequence: CASSWTGRNSPLHF. The CDR3 DNA sequence: TGTGCCAGCAGTTGGACAGGGCGGAATTCACCCCTCCACTTT.

The table lists this clonotype with many counts. The rearrangement uses TRBV18 and TRBJ1-1; a possible D gene is TRBD1 (5 bases). Germline V gene sequence: CDR1 KGHSH, CDR2 LQKENI. The CDR3 has 13 residues. V lost 3 bases and J 1 base, leaving 6 bases between the germline ends. The CDR3 bases are TGTGCCAGCTCACCGGGGCAGAACACTGAAGCTTTCTTT. Amino acids: CASSPGQNTEAFF.

This clonotype was counted at least ten times. V usage is TRBV6-1 and J usage is TRBJ1-5; 7 bases are shared with TRBD1. This CDR3 comprises 16 residues. Looked up from germline, CDR1 is MNHNS and CDR2 is SASEGT. Germline trimming cut 6 bases from V and 3 bases from J; bases unmatched to any gene: 11. CDR3 bases: TGTGCCAGCAGGCGGAACGGACAGGCTTACAATCAGCCCCAGCATTTT. Protein sequence: CASRRNGQAYNQPQHF.

This clonotype was recorded many times. The chain recombines TRBV29-1 with TRBJ1-1, with D perhaps matching TRBD1 (5 bases). Germline V lookup: CDR1 SQVTM, CDR2 ANQGSEA. V gave up 6 bases and J gave up 5 bases, with 13 bases separating them. This CDR3 has 12 amino acids. The CDR3 DNA sequence: TGCAGCGTGTTCCAGGGAAGGACTGAAGCTTTCTTT. Its translation is CSVFQGRTEAFF.

The sample holds many counts of this clonotype. The V and J genes are TRBV29-1 and TRBJ1-1; the match to TRBD1 covers 8 bases. The CDR3 is 18 amino acids. Germline-derived CDR1 and CDR2 are SQVTM and ANQGSEA. After removal of 8 bases from V and 0 bases from J, the junction contained 20 bases not matched to a gene. The CDR3 spells CSHTGQVGASPMNTEAFF. CDR3 DNA: TGCAGCCACACGGGACAGGTTGGTGCCTCGCCCATGAACACTGAAGCTTTCTTT.

This rearrangement joins TRBV11-2 to TRBJ2-1; no clear D gene. V lost 1 base and J 9 bases, leaving 10 bases between the germline ends. Looked up from germline, CDR1 is SGHAT and CDR2 is FQNNGV. The CDR3 runs to 13 residues. The chain's CDR3 is CASSLVQVGEQFF. CDR3 sequence (DNA): TGTGCCAGCAGCTTAGTTCAGGTCGGTGAGCAGTTCTTC.

This clonotype was seen repeatedly, ten times or more. The chain links TRBV20-1 to TRBJ2-5; D ambiguous. Germline V CDR1 and CDR2: DFQATT, SNEGSKA (reference sequence). CDR3 length: 12 residues. The V gene lost 2 bases and the J gene lost 5 bases, with 9 bases spanning the gap. The CDR3 DNA reads as TGCAGTGCTAGAAACCAGCCGGAGACCCAGTACTTC. Amino acid sequence: CSARNQPETQYF.

In its sample, this clonotype was seen many times. The chain links TRBV7-9 to TRBJ2-7; TRBD1 aligns across 7 bases. V trimming: 6 bases; J trimming: 3 bases; junction bases outside the gene matches: 5. The CDR3 totals 13 residues. Germline CDR1 is SEHNR and CDR2 is FQNEAQ (reference sequence). The CDR3 DNA sequence: TGTGCCAGCAGATCAGGACAGGACTACGAGCAGTACTTC. The encoded protein is CASRSGQDYEQYF.

This clonotype has at least ten counts. The gene calls are TRBV18 and TRBJ2-1, with a tentative D call TRBD2 (5 bases). Per the germline V gene, CDR1 is KGHSH and CDR2 is LQKENI. There are 16 residues in the CDR3. V gave up 3 bases and J gave up 0 bases, with 12 bases separating them. CDR3 protein: CASSPLAPSSYNEQFF. In DNA form, the CDR3 reads TGTGCCAGCTCACCCCTAGCCCCGAGCTCCTACAATGAGCAGTTCTTC.

The chain couples TRBV4-2 to TRBJ2-1; D may correspond to TRBD1 or TRBD2 (5 bases each). Germline-derived CDR1 and CDR2 are LGHNA and YNFKEQ. The germline V and J ends were trimmed by 5 bases and 0 bases, with 14 bases remaining between them. The CDR3 extends over 16 amino acids. Here the CDR3 DNA reads TGTGCCAGCAGCTCGGGGCAGCTCTGCTCCTACAATGAGCAGTTCTTC. Protein: CASSSGQLCSYNEQFF.

As for this clonotype: This may be a read error, as it is one base from a much larger clone. Lacking the conserved final phenylalanine or tryptophan, this CDR3 likely reflects a read error. This sequence joins TRBV10-3 and TRBJ1-1; 10 positions agree with TRBD1. Per the germline V gene, CDR1 is ENHRY and CDR2 is SYGVKD. The CDR3 totals 13 residues. V lost 6 bases, J lost 6 bases, and 4 bases stayed unmatched. This CDR3 is CAIRGQGRPEAFL. As DNA, the CDR3 is TGTGCCATCAGGGGACAGGGGAGGCCTGAAGCTTTCTTG.

The table lists this clonotype with many counts. The chain uses TRBV20-1 and TRBJ2-7; D is uncertain. From germline, CDR1 is DFQATT and CDR2 SNEGSKA (reference sequence). Trimming removed 0 bases at V and 0 bases at J, with 9 bases between. This CDR3 has 14 residues. CDR3 in amino acids: CSARDAGSSYEQYF. The CDR3 DNA sequence: TGCAGTGCTAGAGATGCTGGCAGCTCCTACGAGCAGTACTTC.

At least ten counts were recorded for this clonotype. The chain is built from TRBV27 and TRBJ2-7; the D is unclear. Germline loops: CDR1 MNHEY, CDR2 SMNVEV (reference sequence). The length of the CDR3 is 14 residues. The germline V and J ends were trimmed by 0 bases and 9 bases, with 15 bases remaining between them. The CDR3 reads CASSLSGSPLGQYF. For the CDR3, the DNA is TGTGCCAGCAGTTTATCTGGGTCACCCCTAGGGCAGTACTTC.

For this clonotype: Possible read error: a much larger clone is one base away. This chain connects TRBV6-1 to TRBJ1-1; possibly TRBD1 for D (5 bases). Trimming stripped 8 bases from V and 1 base from J, with 14 bases between. The CDR3 spans 14 residues. Germline CDR1 MNHNS, CDR2 SASEGT. The CDR3, as DNA: TGTGCCAGCGCAATAGGGGTTACGAACACTGAAGCTTTCTTT. Protein: CASAIGVTNTEAFF.

In this sample, this clonotype turned up many times. The chain is built from TRBV20-1 and TRBJ1-2, with D possibly being TRBD1 (5 bases). V lost 1 base and J lost 14, with 14 bases in between. The CDR3 spans 11 residues. Germline values: CDR1 DFQATT, CDR2 SNEGSKA (reference sequence). CDR3 bases: TGCAGTGCTAGAGGGACAACAGGCGAGACCTTC. Translated, it gives CSARGTTGETF.

At least ten counts were recorded for this clonotype. The chain employs TRBV7-9 and TRBJ2-1, with a tentative D call TRBD2 (6 bases). The CDR3 covers 14 residues. V lost 5 bases to trimming and J lost 10 bases, with 18 bases between them. Per germline, CDR1 SEHNR and CDR2 FQNEAQ (reference sequence). For the CDR3, the DNA is TGTGCCAGCAGCCCCTTATCTAGCGCCACAGAGCAGTTCTTC. It codes for CASSPLSSATEQFF. The full variable domain, in which reference TRBV7-9 and TRBJ2-1 provide the parts outside the CDR3, is DTGVSQNPRHKITKRGQNVTFRCDPISEHNRLYWYRQTLGQGPEFLTYFQNEAQLEKSRLLSDRFSAERPKGSFSTLEIQRTEQGDSAMYLCASSPLSSATEQFFGPGTRLTVL.

This clonotype was observed at least ten times. The chain has TRBV25-1 and TRBJ2-7; D may correspond to TRBD1 or TRBD2 (6 bases each). CDR1 is MGHDK and CDR2 is SYGVNS in the germline V gene. V lost 2 bases and J 9 bases, leaving 11 bases between the germline ends. The CDR3 is 12 residues long. CDR3 loop: CASSEIRGAQYF. CDR3 DNA: TGTGCCAGCAGTGAAATTAGGGGGGCGCAGTACTTC.

This clonotype has ten or more counts. V is TRBV10-3 and J is TRBJ2-3; 7 positions match TRBD2. The CDR3 has 14 residues. The germline V gene has CDR1 ENHRY and CDR2 SYGVKD. J gave up 2 bases and V 4 bases, and 3 bases lay outside the gene matches. CDR3 bases: TGTGCCATCAGTGTGGGGGGGACCACAGATACGCAGTATTTT. Its protein is CAISVGGTTDTQYF.

There are many counts of this clonotype. V and J are TRBV6-5 and TRBJ2-5; D is possibly TRBD2 (5 bases). The CDR3 loop spans 13 amino acids. Trimming took 2 bases from V and 5 from J, leaving 9 bases between them. Germline V gene lookup returns CDR1 MNHEY and CDR2 SVGAGI. The DNA for the CDR3 is TGTGCCAGCAGTTACCCGGGGAAGGAGACCCAGTACTTC. Its protein product is CASSYPGKETQYF.

Many counts were recorded for this clonotype. The rearrangement joins TRBV29-1 to TRBJ2-7, with a possible D match to TRBD1 (6 bases). The CDR3 spans 12 residues. V was clipped by 4 bases and J by 1 base, with 8 bases between them. Germline CDR1 and CDR2: SQVTM and ANQGSEA. The CDR3 here is CSVVGQSYEQYF. In DNA, the CDR3 is TGCAGCGTTGTAGGACAGTCCTACGAGCAGTACTTC.

This clonotype occurred many times. At one end, the junction sequence differs from germline, possibly due to a read error. V and J are TRBV30 and TRBJ1-5; TRBD1 might be the D (6 bases). This CDR3 contains 13 residues. The germline V gene has CDR1 GTSNPN and CDR2 SVGIG (reference sequence). CDR3 nucleotide sequence: TGTGCCTGGAACAGTGGGGACAATCAACCCCAGCATTTT. Protein: CAWNSGDNQPQHF.

This clonotype was seen ten or more times. The CDR3 sequence is CASSVSQASGANVLTF. For the CDR3, the DNA is TGCGCCAGCAGCGTCTCTCAAGCCTCTGGGGCCAACGTCCTGACTTTC. The chain is built from TRBV10-2 and TRBJ2-6; no reliable D call. The CDR3 has 16 amino acids. V lost 6 bases, J lost 0 bases, and 12 bases lay in between. The V gene's germline CDR1 is WSHSY and CDR2 SAAADI.